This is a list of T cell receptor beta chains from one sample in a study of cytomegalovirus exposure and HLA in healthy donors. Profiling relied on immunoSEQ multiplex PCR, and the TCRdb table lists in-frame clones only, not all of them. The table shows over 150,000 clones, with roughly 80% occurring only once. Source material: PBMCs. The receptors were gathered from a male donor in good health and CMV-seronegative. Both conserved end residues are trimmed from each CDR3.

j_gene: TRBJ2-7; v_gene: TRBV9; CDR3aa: ASSADRGLYEQY
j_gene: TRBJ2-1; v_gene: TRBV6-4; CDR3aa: ASSSTGPGSYNEQF
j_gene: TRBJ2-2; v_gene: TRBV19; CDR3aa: ASSIRQGSGELF
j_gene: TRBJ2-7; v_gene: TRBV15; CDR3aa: ATSSRISGGSVEQY
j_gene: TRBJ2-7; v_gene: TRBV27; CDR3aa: ASSLSGGFHEQY
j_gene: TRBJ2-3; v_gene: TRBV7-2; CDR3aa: ASSLGADTQY
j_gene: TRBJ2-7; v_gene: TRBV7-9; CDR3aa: ASSFSTGQTYEQY
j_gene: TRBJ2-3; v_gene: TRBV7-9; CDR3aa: ASSLQGDTQY
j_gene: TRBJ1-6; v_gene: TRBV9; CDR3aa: ASSVEGAPSPLH
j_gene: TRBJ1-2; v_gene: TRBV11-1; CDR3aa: ASSSGQLSGYT
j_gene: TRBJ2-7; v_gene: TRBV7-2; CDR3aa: ASSLRQHSYEQY
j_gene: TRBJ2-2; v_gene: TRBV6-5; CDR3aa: ASSSGQGNTGELF
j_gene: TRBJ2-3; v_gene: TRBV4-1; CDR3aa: ASSQGQGDTQY
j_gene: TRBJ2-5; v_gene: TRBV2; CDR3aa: ASRLRSLGETQY
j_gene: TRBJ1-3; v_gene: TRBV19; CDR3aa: ASSIQGSSGNTIY
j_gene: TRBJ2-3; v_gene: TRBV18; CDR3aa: ASSPSGNTQY
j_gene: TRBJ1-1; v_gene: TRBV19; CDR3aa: ASSTGTGRTEAF
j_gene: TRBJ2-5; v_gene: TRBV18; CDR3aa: ASSPMRVEETQY
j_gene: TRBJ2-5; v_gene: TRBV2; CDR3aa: ASTSGQTYQETQY
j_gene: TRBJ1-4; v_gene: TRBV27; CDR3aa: ASSWRLGPEKLF
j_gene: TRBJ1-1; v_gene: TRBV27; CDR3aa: ASSFQGNEAF
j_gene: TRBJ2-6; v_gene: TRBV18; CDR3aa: ASSPGQGGANVLT
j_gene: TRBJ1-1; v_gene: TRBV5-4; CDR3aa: ASSFGQGRGTEAF
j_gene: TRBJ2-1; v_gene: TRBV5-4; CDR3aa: ASSYHGTYNEQF
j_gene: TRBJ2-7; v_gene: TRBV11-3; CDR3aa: ASSHGTGSYEQY
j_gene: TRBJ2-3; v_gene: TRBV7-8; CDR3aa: ASSLVTTGGDTQY
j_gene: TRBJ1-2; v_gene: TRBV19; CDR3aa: ASTTGQGAGGYT
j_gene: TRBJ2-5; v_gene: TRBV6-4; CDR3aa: ASSESSGGQETQY
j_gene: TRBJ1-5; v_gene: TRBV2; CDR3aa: ASSSQGVRDQPQH
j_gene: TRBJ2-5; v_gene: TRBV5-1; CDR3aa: ASRRQGPETQY
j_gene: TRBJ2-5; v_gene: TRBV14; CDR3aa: ASSQGQGLMQTQY
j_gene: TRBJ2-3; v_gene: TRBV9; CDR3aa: ASSVTGTGWYTQY
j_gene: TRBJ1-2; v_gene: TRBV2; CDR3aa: ASGTKGVNYGYT
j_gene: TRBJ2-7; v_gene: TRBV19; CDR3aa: ASSNRGRSSYEQY
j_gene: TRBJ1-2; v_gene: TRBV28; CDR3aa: ASNGNTDRYGYT
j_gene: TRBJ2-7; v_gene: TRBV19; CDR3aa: ASSGQGVYYEQY
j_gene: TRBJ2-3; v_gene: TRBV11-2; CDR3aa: ASSAWDTQY
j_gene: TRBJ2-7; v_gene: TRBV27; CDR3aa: ASSLSGRNEQY
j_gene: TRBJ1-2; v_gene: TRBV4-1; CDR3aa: ASSRSRGGTGGNYGYT
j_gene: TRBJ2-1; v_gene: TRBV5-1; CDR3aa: ASSLVVGRLVRNEQF
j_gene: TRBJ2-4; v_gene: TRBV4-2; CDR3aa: ASSQEGGSASGGNIQY
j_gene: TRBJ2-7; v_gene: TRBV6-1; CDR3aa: ASSVGLADSYEQY
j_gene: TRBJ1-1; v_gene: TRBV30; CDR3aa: AWSVTEGSPVF
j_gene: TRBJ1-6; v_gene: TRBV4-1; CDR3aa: ASSQDWDRTNSPLH